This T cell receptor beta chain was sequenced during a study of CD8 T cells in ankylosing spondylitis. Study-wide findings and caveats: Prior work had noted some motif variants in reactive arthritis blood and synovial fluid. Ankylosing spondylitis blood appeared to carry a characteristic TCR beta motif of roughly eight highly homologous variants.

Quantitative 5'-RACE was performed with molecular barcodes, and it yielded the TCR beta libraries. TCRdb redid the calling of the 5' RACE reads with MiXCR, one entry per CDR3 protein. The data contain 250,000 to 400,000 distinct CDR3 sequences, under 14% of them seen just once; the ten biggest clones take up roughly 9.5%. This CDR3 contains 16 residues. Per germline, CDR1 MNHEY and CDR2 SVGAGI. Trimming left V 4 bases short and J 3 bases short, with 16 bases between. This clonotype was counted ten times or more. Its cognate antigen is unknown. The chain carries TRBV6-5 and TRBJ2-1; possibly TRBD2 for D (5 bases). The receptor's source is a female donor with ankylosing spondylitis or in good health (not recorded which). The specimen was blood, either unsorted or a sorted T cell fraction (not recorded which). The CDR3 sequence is CASSSPLGVRYNEQFF. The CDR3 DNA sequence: TGTGCCAGCAGTTCCCCTTTGGGAGTGCGCTACAATGAGCAGTTCTTC.